The rows below give T cell receptor beta chains drawn from one sample of a study of cytomegalovirus exposure and HLA in healthy donors. This table comes from immunoSEQ multiplex PCR, and its TCRdb copy is limited to in-frame clones, with some not included. The table lists roughly 150,000 clones, approximately 83% of them singletons. What was sequenced was PBMCs. All receptors come from a woman under 30 in good health and CMV-seronegative. CDR3s include the opening cysteine and the closing phenylalanine or tryptophan. Each record gives: CDR3 protein, CDR3 DNA, V gene, D gene, J gene, clone size. The D gene is left open where the match is weak. Clone size is not always given. Where it is, it says once, few, many or a class for expanded clones.

cdr3_aa: CASIRDRVEYGTSGIEAFF
cdr3_nt: TGTGCCAGCATTCGAGACAGGGTGGAATATGGAACATCGGGGATCGAAGCTTTCTTT
v_call: TRBV5-5
d_call: TRBD1
j_call: TRBJ1-1
clone_size: .

cdr3_aa: CASSEQRGPYNEQFF
cdr3_nt: TGTGCCAGCAGTGAGCAGCGGGGGCCATACAATGAGCAGTTCTTC
v_call: TRBV2
d_call: TRBD2
j_call: TRBJ2-1
clone_size: .

cdr3_aa: CASSSGGGHYNEQFF
cdr3_nt: TGTGCCAGCAGTTCTGGGGGGGGCCACTACAATGAGCAGTTCTTC
v_call: TRBV28
d_call: .
j_call: TRBJ2-1
clone_size: .

cdr3_aa: CASSQTAGGHNEQFF
cdr3_nt: TGTGCCAGCAGCCAAACTGCGGGGGGGCACAATGAGCAGTTCTTC
v_call: TRBV14
d_call: TRBD2
j_call: TRBJ2-1
clone_size: .

cdr3_aa: CASSLWGVEETQYF
cdr3_nt: TGTGCCAGCAGCTTGTGGGGGGTGGAAGAGACCCAGTACTTC
v_call: TRBV7-9
d_call: .
j_call: TRBJ2-5
clone_size: .

cdr3_aa: CASSLTGRGANVLTF
cdr3_nt: TGTGCCAGCAGCCTGACAGGGAGAGGGGCCAACGTCCTGACTTTC
v_call: TRBV7-8
d_call: TRBD1
j_call: TRBJ2-6
clone_size: .

cdr3_aa: CASSRQLFDNSPLHF
cdr3_nt: TGTGCCAGCAGTAGACAGCTTTTTGATAATTCACCCCTCCACTTT
v_call: TRBV6-4
d_call: .
j_call: TRBJ1-6
clone_size: .

cdr3_aa: CASSLFASGGGTDTQYF
cdr3_nt: TGCGCCAGCAGCTTGTTCGCTAGCGGGGGGGGCACAGATACGCAGTATTTT
v_call: TRBV5-1
d_call: TRBD2
j_call: TRBJ2-3
clone_size: .

cdr3_aa: CASSRQGLGELFF
cdr3_nt: TGTGCCAGCAGTCGACAGGGCCTCGGGGAGCTGTTTTTT
v_call: TRBV28
d_call: TRBD1
j_call: TRBJ2-2
clone_size: .

cdr3_aa: CASKDRAVTEAFF
cdr3_nt: TGTGCCAGCAAGGACAGGGCGGTCACTGAAGCTTTCTTT
v_call: TRBV28
d_call: TRBD1
j_call: TRBJ1-1
clone_size: .

cdr3_aa: CASSPGTGINYGYTF
cdr3_nt: TGTGCCAGTAGTCCTGGGACAGGAATTAACTATGGCTACACCTTC
v_call: TRBV19
d_call: TRBD1
j_call: TRBJ1-2
clone_size: .

cdr3_aa: CASSNRGRSDTQYF
cdr3_nt: TGTGCCAGCAGCAACAGGGGGAGGTCAGATACGCAGTATTTT
v_call: TRBV6-5
d_call: TRBD1
j_call: TRBJ2-3
clone_size: .

cdr3_aa: CASSVGQLNYGYTF
cdr3_nt: TGTGCCAGCAGCGTGGGACAGCTTAACTATGGCTACACCTTC
v_call: TRBV5-6
d_call: TRBD1
j_call: TRBJ1-2
clone_size: .

cdr3_aa: CASSLVASQETQYF
cdr3_nt: TGTGCCAGCAGCTTAGTGGCCAGCCAAGAGACCCAGTACTTC
v_call: TRBV11-3
d_call: .
j_call: TRBJ2-5
clone_size: .

cdr3_aa: CASSPTGVSGTEAFF
cdr3_nt: TGCGCCAGCAGCCCCACAGGGGTTTCGGGCACTGAAGCTTTCTTT
v_call: TRBV5-1
d_call: TRBD1
j_call: TRBJ1-1
clone_size: .

cdr3_aa: CASSQDRSRSTYNEQFF
cdr3_nt: TGCGCCAGCAGCCAAGATCGAAGTCGCTCTACCTACAATGAGCAGTTCTTC
v_call: TRBV4-1
d_call: .
j_call: TRBJ2-1
clone_size: .

cdr3_aa: CASSIRGSISGANVLTF
cdr3_nt: TGTGCCAGTAGTATACGAGGCAGCATCTCTGGGGCCAACGTCCTGACTTTC
v_call: TRBV19
d_call: .
j_call: TRBJ2-6
clone_size: .

cdr3_aa: CASSAGGEDYEQYF
cdr3_nt: TGCGCCAGCAGCGCGGGGGGGGAGGACTACGAGCAGTACTTC
v_call: TRBV4-1
d_call: TRBD2
j_call: TRBJ2-7
clone_size: .

cdr3_aa: CASSIRDTHSNQPQHF
cdr3_nt: TGTGCCAGTAGTATAAGGGACACCCATAGCAATCAGCCCCAGCATTTT
v_call: TRBV19
d_call: .
j_call: TRBJ1-5
clone_size: .

cdr3_aa: CASSQQTGSTEAFF
cdr3_nt: TGTGCCAGCAGCCAACAGACAGGGAGCACTGAAGCTTTCTTT
v_call: TRBV7-3
d_call: TRBD1
j_call: TRBJ1-1
clone_size: .

cdr3_aa: CASSVGLADEQYF
cdr3_nt: TGTGCCAGCAGCGTCGGACTAGCGGACGAGCAGTACTTC
v_call: TRBV9
d_call: TRBD2
j_call: TRBJ2-7
clone_size: .

cdr3_aa: CASSPARGPGGYTF
cdr3_nt: TGTGCCAGCAGCCCAGCAAGGGGGCCGGGGGGCTACACCTTC
v_call: TRBV7-2
d_call: TRBD1
j_call: TRBJ1-2
clone_size: .

cdr3_aa: CASSLWGTVGTQYF
cdr3_nt: TGTGCCAGCAGTTTATGGGGCACCGTAGGGACCCAGTACTTC
v_call: TRBV28
d_call: .
j_call: TRBJ2-5
clone_size: .

cdr3_aa: CASSVTSGGVYNEQFF
cdr3_nt: TGTGCCAGCAGCGTTACTAGCGGGGGGGTATACAATGAGCAGTTCTTC
v_call: TRBV9
d_call: TRBD2
j_call: TRBJ2-1
clone_size: .

cdr3_aa: CASSPPGSYSTDTQYF
cdr3_nt: TGTGCCAGCTCACCACCCGGGTCCTATAGCACAGATACGCAGTATTTT
v_call: TRBV18
d_call: .
j_call: TRBJ2-3
clone_size: once

cdr3_aa: CASSDNPGGGQPQHF
cdr3_nt: TGTGCCAGCAGTGATAATCCAGGGGGCGGTCAGCCCCAGCATTTT
v_call: TRBV6-4
d_call: TRBD1
j_call: TRBJ1-5
clone_size: .

cdr3_aa: CASGTSFRSNTEAFF
cdr3_nt: TGTGCCAGCGGGACTTCATTTAGGTCGAACACTGAAGCTTTCTTT
v_call: TRBV5-4
d_call: .
j_call: TRBJ1-1
clone_size: .

cdr3_aa: CASSYRAQGSTIYF
cdr3_nt: TGTGCCAGCAGTTACAGGGCCCAGGGGAGCACCATATATTTT
v_call: TRBV6-5
d_call: .
j_call: TRBJ1-3
clone_size: once

cdr3_aa: CASSPDRGLGNTIYF
cdr3_nt: TGTGCCAGCAGCCCGGACAGGGGGCTTGGAAACACCATATATTTT
v_call: TRBV7-9
d_call: TRBD1
j_call: TRBJ1-3
clone_size: .

cdr3_aa: CASSADRGGREQYF
cdr3_nt: TGTGCCAGCAGTGCGGACAGGGGGGGGAGGGAGCAGTACTTC
v_call: TRBV6-1
d_call: TRBD1
j_call: TRBJ2-7
clone_size: .

cdr3_aa: CASRPPGGAYNEQFF
cdr3_nt: TGCGCCAGCAGACCCCCCGGGGGGGCTTACAATGAGCAGTTCTTC
v_call: TRBV5-1
d_call: TRBD2
j_call: TRBJ2-1
clone_size: once

cdr3_aa: CASSLGQLNTEAFF
cdr3_nt: TGTGCCAGCAGCTTAGGCCAGTTGAACACTGAAGCTTTCTTT
v_call: TRBV7-9
d_call: .
j_call: TRBJ1-1
clone_size: .

cdr3_aa: CAIDGWDNNGYTF
cdr3_nt: TGTGCCATTGATGGGTGGGACAACAATGGCTACACCTTC
v_call: TRBV30
d_call: .
j_call: TRBJ1-2
clone_size: .

cdr3_aa: CASSGDREYTGELFF
cdr3_nt: TGTGCCAGCAGTGGGGACAGGGAATACACCGGGGAGCTGTTTTTT
v_call: TRBV6-1
d_call: TRBD1
j_call: TRBJ2-2
clone_size: medium-sized

cdr3_aa: CASSEGGGNQPQHF
cdr3_nt: TGTGCCAGCAGTGAAGGGGGCGGCAATCAGCCCCAGCATTTT
v_call: TRBV6-4
d_call: TRBD1
j_call: TRBJ1-5
clone_size: .

cdr3_aa: CASLRTGTNTEAFF
cdr3_nt: TGTGCCAGCCTACGGACAGGGACGAACACTGAAGCTTTCTTT
v_call: TRBV2
d_call: TRBD1
j_call: TRBJ1-1
clone_size: few

cdr3_aa: CASSLGDSEAFF
cdr3_nt: TGTGCCAGCAGTTTAGGAGACAGTGAAGCTTTCTTT
v_call: TRBV28
d_call: .
j_call: TRBJ1-1
clone_size: .

cdr3_aa: CASSFGVFYGYTF
cdr3_nt: TGTGCCAGCAGTTTTGGAGTTTTCTATGGCTACACCTTC
v_call: TRBV28
d_call: .
j_call: TRBJ1-2
clone_size: once

cdr3_aa: CASSLGTANEKLFF
cdr3_nt: TGTGCCAGCAGCTTAGGGACAGCTAATGAAAAACTGTTTTTT
v_call: TRBV7-9
d_call: .
j_call: TRBJ1-4
clone_size: few

cdr3_aa: CASSRQGGGWGKLFF
cdr3_nt: TGTGCCAGCAGTCGACAGGGAGGAGGATGGGGAAAACTGTTTTTT
v_call: TRBV6-5
d_call: TRBD1
j_call: TRBJ1-4
clone_size: .

cdr3_aa: CASSVVGGGATGELFF
cdr3_nt: TGTGCCAGCAGCGTAGTGGGCGGGGGGGCGACCGGGGAGCTGTTTTTT
v_call: TRBV9
d_call: TRBD2
j_call: TRBJ2-2
clone_size: few

cdr3_aa: CASRDLQGDIANYGHTF
cdr3_nt: TGTGCCAGCAGGGATCTACAGGGTGATATAGCTAACTATGGCCACACCTTC
v_call: TRBV7-6
d_call: .
j_call: TRBJ1-2
clone_size: .

cdr3_aa: CASSAFPVGQGITEAFF
cdr3_nt: TGCGCCAGCAGCGCTTTCCCAGTGGGACAGGGGATCACTGAAGCTTTCTTT
v_call: TRBV10-2
d_call: TRBD1
j_call: TRBJ1-1
clone_size: .

cdr3_aa: CAISDRRTGGSMTGELFF
cdr3_nt: TGTGCCATCAGTGATCGTCGGACAGGGGGGTCTATGACCGGGGAGCTGTTTTTT
v_call: TRBV10-3
d_call: TRBD1
j_call: TRBJ2-2
clone_size: .

cdr3_aa: CAWSVGHLVSGANGLTF
cdr3_nt: TGTGCCTGGAGCGTCGGACACCTGGTCTCTGGGGCCAACGGCCTGACTTTC
v_call: TRBV30
d_call: .
j_call: TRBJ2-6
clone_size: .

cdr3_aa: CSVDGGTDTQYF
cdr3_nt: TGCAGCGTTGACGGCGGGACAGATACGCAGTATTTT
v_call: TRBV29-1
d_call: .
j_call: TRBJ2-3
clone_size: .

cdr3_aa: CASRVWQTQYF
cdr3_nt: TGTGCCAGCAGGGTATGGCAGACCCAGTACTTC
v_call: TRBV6-5
d_call: .
j_call: TRBJ2-5
clone_size: .

cdr3_aa: CASSQASRLAGINEQFF
cdr3_nt: TGCGCCAGCAGCCAAGCTTCCCGACTAGCAGGTATAAATGAGCAGTTCTTC
v_call: TRBV4-1
d_call: TRBD2
j_call: TRBJ2-1
clone_size: .

cdr3_aa: CASSPLAANTGELFF
cdr3_nt: TGTGCCAGTAGTCCCCTAGCGGCGAACACCGGGGAGCTGTTTTTT
v_call: TRBV19
d_call: TRBD2
j_call: TRBJ2-2
clone_size: .

cdr3_aa: CASSLGAGGGYTF
cdr3_nt: TGTGCCAGCAGCTTAGGGGCAGGGGGCGGCTACACCTTC
v_call: TRBV7-9
d_call: TRBD1
j_call: TRBJ1-2
clone_size: .

cdr3_aa: CASSTGTGGNTIYF
cdr3_nt: TGTGCCAGCAGTACCGGGACAGGGGGGAACACCATATATTTT
v_call: TRBV6-1
d_call: TRBD1
j_call: TRBJ1-3
clone_size: .